The clone carrying this T cell receptor beta chain is a singleton in its sample. Its cognate antigen is unknown. This CDR3 is built from 15 residues. Trimming removed 5 bases at V and 2 bases at J, with 14 bases between. Germline V gene lookup returns CDR1 SNHLY and CDR2 FYNNEI. This specimen comes from a study of OX40 agonist ivuxolimab in advanced cancers. Study summary: An anti-OX40 (CD134) antibody with agonistic activity, ivuxolimab, was administered to patients.

Profiling relied on immunoSEQ multiplex PCR, and the TCRdb table lists in-frame clones only, not all of them. The profile shows about 79,000 clones, just under 95% of them singletons. Notes on the study in general: On average, CD8+ T cells had more expanded clones than CD4+. Clonal expansion was seen in CD4+ and CD8+ blood T cells by week 6 at 0.1 to 3.0 mg/kg. Among the nonresponders, some also had low normalized T-cell clonal expansion.

Sequenced material: CD4+ or CD8+ T cells sorted from blood, taken in a trial of the OX40 agonist ivuxolimab. This chain uses TRBV2 with TRBJ2-3, with D possibly TRBD1 on 6 matching bases. This clonotype originated in an adult with an advanced solid tumor such as melanoma, head and neck, liver or kidney cancer. CDR3 bases: TGTGCCAGCAGTAGGGGGTCTAGCAACACAGATACGCAGTATTTT. The encoded protein is CASSRGSSNTDTQYF.